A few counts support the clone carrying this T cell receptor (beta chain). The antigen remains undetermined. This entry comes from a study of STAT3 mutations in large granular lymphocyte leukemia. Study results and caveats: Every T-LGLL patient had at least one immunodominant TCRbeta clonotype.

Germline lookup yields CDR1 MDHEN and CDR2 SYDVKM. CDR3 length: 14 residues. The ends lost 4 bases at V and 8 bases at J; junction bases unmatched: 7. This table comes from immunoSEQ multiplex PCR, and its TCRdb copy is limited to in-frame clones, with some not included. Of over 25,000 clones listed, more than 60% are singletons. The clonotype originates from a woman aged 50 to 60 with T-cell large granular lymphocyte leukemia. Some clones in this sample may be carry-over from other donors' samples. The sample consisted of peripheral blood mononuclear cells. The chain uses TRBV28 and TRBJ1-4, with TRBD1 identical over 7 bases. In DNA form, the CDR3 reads TGTGCCAGCAGTTCCTCAGGGGGAGGCGAAAAACTGTTTTTT. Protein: CASSSSGGGEKLFF.